Listed below are T cell receptor beta chains from one sample, sequenced in a study of T cell responses to AZD1222 COVID-19 vaccine. TCRdb's table, derived via immunoSEQ multiplex PCR, lists solely in-frame clones and lacks some. The sample carries about 150,000 clones, roughly 90% recorded once. Sample: peripheral blood, taken on day 0 of AZD1222 vaccination. Receptors were obtained from an adult in good health. Each CDR3 is given with its conserved first and last residue. A D gene is named only where the DNA matches it firmly.

V	D	J	CDR3	DNA
TRBV6-4	-	TRBJ2-3	CASSDPTTDTQYF	TGTGCCAGCAGTGACCCTACCACAGATACGCAGTATTTT
TRBV5-8	-	TRBJ1-1	CASSVYTELATEAFF	TGTGCCAGCAGCGTTTATACAGAGCTTGCCACTGAAGCTTTCTTT
TRBV27	-	TRBJ2-2	CASRYRMNTGELFF	TGTGCCAGCAGGTATAGGATGAACACCGGGGAGCTGTTTTTT
TRBV2	-	TRBJ1-6	CASTGEYNSPLHF	TGTGCCAGCACCGGGGAATATAATTCACCCCTCCACTTT
TRBV5-1	-	TRBJ1-1	CASKDTGMVTEAFF	TGCGCCAGCAAGGATACAGGAATGGTAACTGAAGCTTTCTTT
TRBV20-1	-	TRBJ2-7	CSASEGLERTLGYEQYF	TGCAGTGCTAGTGAGGGGCTAGAGCGGACCCTGGGCTACGAGCAGTACTTC
TRBV19	-	TRBJ1-5	CASSPRGDQPQHF	TGTGCCAGTAGTCCCAGGGGAGATCAGCCCCAGCATTTT
TRBV3-1/TRBV3-2	-	TRBJ1-1	CASRDGTSKAFF	TGTGCCAGCAGGGACGGAACATCAAAAGCTTTCTTT
TRBV5-6	-	TRBJ1-6	CASLDARGASNSPLHF	TGTGCCAGCCTCGACGCGCGGGGGGCTAGTAATTCACCCCTCCACTTT
TRBV5-1	-	TRBJ2-7	CASSLSRDSIYEQYF	TGCGCCAGCAGCTTGAGTAGGGATAGCATCTACGAGCAGTACTTC
TRBV10-2	TRBD1	TRBJ1-2	CASSDRGLNYGYTF	TGCGCCAGCAGTGACAGGGGGCTTAACTATGGCTACACCTTC
TRBV7-9	-	TRBJ1-5	CASSPGDQPQHF	TGTGCCAGCAGCCCGGGAGATCAGCCCCAGCATTTT
TRBV27	TRBD1	TRBJ2-7	CASSRHNRDRAYEQYF	TGTGCCAGCAGTCGCCACAACCGGGACAGGGCCTACGAGCAGTACTTC
TRBV7-3	-	TRBJ2-1	CASSLGPFDEQFF	TGTGCCAGCAGCCTCGGGCCGTTCGATGAGCAGTTCTTC
TRBV5-1	-	TRBJ2-2	CASTQDSPRTGELFF	TGCGCCAGCACTCAGGACAGCCCGAGGACCGGGGAGCTGTTTTTT
TRBV19	TRBD1	TRBJ1-1	CASSPRTGMNTEAFF	TGTGCCAGTAGTCCCCGGACAGGAATGAACACTGAAGCTTTCTTT
TRBV30	-	TRBJ2-1	CAWSRSLGNEQFF	TGTGCCTGGAGTAGATCACTCGGGAATGAGCAGTTCTTC